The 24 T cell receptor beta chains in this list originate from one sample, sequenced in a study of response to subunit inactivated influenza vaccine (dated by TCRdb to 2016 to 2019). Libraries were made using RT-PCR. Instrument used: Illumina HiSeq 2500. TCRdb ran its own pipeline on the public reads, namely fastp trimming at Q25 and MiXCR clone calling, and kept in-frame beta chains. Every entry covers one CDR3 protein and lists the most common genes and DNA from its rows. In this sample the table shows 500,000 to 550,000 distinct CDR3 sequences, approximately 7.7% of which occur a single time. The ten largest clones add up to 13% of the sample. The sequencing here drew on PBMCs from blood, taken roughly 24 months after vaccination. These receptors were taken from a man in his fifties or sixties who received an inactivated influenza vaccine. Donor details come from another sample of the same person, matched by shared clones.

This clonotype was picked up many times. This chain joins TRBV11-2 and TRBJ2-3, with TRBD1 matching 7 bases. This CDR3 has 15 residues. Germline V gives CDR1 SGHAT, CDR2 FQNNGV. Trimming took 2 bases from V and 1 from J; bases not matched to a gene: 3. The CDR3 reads CASSLSGGRTDTQYF. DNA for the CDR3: TGTGCCAGCAGCTTATCAGGGGGACGCACAGATACGCAGTATTTT.

CDR3 amino acids: CASSPTVEKLFF. The DNA for the CDR3 is TGTGCCAGCAGCCCAACGGTGGAAAAACTGTTTTTT. The genes are TRBV11-2 and TRBJ1-4, with no clear D. Germline CDR1 reads SGHAT; CDR2 reads FQNNGV. V gave up 5 bases and J gave up 8 bases, with 9 bases separating them. The CDR3 runs 12 residues.

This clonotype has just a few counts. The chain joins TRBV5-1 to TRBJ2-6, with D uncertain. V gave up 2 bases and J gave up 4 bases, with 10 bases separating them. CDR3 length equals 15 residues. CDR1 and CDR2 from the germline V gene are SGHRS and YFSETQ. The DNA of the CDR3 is TGCGCCAGCAGCTTAGGGCTCAGGGGGGCCAACGTCCTGACTTTC. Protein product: CASSLGLRGANVLTF.

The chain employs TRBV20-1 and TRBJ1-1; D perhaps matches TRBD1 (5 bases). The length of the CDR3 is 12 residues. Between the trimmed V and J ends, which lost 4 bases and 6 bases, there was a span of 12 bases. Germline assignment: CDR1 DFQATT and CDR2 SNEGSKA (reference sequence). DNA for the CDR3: TGCAGTGCTAACCGGTTGGGACCTGAAGCTTTCTTT. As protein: CSANRLGPEAFF.

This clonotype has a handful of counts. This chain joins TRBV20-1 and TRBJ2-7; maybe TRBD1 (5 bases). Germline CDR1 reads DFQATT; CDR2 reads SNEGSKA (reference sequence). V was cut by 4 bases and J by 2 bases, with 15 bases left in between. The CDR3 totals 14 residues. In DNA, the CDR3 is TGCAGTGCTACACGAGGTCAGGGAACCTACGAGCAGTACTTC. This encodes CSATRGQGTYEQYF.

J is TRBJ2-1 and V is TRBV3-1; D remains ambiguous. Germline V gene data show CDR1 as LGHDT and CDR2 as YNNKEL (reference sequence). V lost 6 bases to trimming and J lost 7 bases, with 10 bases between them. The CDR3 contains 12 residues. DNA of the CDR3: TGTGCCAGCAGACACGCAGGAAATGAGCAGTTCTTC. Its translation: CASRHAGNEQFF.

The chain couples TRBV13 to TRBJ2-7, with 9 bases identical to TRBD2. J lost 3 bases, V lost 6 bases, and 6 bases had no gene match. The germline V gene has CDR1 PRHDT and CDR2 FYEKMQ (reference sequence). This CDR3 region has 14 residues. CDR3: CASSLRTSVYEQYF. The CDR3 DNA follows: TGTGCCAGCAGTCTCCGGACTAGCGTCTACGAGCAGTACTTC.

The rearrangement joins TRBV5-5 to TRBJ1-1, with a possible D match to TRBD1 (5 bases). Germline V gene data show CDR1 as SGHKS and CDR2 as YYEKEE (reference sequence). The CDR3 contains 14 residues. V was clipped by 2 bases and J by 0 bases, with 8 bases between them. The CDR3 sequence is CASSFQGVNTEAFF. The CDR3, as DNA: TGTGCCAGCAGCTTTCAGGGAGTGAACACTGAAGCTTTCTTT.

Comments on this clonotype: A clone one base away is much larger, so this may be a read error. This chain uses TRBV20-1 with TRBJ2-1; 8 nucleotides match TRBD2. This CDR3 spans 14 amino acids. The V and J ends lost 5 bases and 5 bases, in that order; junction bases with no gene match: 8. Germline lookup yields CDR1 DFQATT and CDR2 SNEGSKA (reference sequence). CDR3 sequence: CSAVSGKAHNEQFF. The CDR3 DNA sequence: TGCAGTGCTGTTAGCGGGAAGGCCCACAATGAGCAGTTCTTC.

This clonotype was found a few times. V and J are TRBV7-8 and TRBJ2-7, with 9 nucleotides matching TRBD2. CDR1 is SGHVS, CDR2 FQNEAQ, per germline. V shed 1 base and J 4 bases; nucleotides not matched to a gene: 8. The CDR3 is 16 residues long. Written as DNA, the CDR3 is TGTGCCAGCAGCTTAGAGCAGCGGGGGGAGAAGTACGAGCAGTACTTC. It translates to CASSLEQRGEKYEQYF.

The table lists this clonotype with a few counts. In DNA form, the CDR3 reads TGCGCCAGCATGACTAGCGGTCGGGGAGATACGCAGTATTTT. Translation gives CASMTSGRGDTQYF. The J gene is TRBJ2-3, the V gene TRBV5-1, with TRBD2 identical over 9 bases. Germline V lookup: CDR1 SGHRS, CDR2 YFSETQ. The CDR3 consists of 14 residues. Losses at the gene ends were 6 bases for V and 5 bases for J; bases not matched to a gene: 7. The variable domain in full, with the rest retrieved from reference TRBV5-1 and TRBJ2-3, is KAGVTQTPRYLIKTRGQQVTLSCSPISGHRSVSWYQQTPGQGLQFLFEYFSETQRNKGNFPGRFSGRQFSNSRSEMNVSTLELGDSALYLCASMTSGRGDTQYFGPGTRLTVL.

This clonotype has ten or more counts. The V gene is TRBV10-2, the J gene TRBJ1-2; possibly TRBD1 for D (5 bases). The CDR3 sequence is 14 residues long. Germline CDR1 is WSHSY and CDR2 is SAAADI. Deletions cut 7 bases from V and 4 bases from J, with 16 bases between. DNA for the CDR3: TGCGCCAGCACCCAGAGAGGGGATCGCTATGGCTACACCTTC. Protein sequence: CASTQRGDRYGYTF.

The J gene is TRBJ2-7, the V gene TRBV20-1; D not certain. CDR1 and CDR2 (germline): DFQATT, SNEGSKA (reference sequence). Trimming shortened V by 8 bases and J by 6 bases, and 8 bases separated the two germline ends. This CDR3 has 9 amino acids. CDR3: CSPSVEQYF. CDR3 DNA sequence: TGCAGTCCGAGTGTCGAGCAGTACTTC.

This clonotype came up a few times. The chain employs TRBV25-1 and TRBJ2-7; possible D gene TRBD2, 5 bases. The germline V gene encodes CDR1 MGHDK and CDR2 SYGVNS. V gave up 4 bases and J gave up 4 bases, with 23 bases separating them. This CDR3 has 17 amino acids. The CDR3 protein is CASSGFLRAPLRYEQYF. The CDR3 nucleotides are TGTGCCAGCAGTGGGTTTCTGCGGGCCCCTTTAAGATACGAGCAGTACTTC.

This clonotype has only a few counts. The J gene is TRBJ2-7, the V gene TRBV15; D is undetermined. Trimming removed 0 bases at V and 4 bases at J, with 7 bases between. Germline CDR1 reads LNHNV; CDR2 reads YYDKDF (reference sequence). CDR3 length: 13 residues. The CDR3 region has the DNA TGTGCCACCAGCAGAGAGGATGCGTACGAGCAGTACTTC. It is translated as CATSREDAYEQYF.

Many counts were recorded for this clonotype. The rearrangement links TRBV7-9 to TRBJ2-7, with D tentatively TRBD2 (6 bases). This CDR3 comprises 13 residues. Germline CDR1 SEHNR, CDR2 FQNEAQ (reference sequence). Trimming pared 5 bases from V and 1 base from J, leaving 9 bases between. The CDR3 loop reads CASSRDLSYEQYF. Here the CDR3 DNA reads TGTGCCAGCAGCCGGGACTTATCCTACGAGCAGTACTTC. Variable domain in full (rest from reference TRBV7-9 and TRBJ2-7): DTGVSQNPRHKITKRGQNVTFRCDPISEHNRLYWYRQTLGQGPEFLTYFQNEAQLEKSRLLSDRFSAERPKGSFSTLEIQRTEQGDSAMYLCASSRDLSYEQYFGPGTRLTVT.

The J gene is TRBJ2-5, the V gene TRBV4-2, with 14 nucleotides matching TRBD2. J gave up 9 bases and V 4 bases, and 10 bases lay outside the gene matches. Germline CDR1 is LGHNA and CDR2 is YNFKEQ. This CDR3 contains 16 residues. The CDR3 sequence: CASSREPLGLAGAQYF. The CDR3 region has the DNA TGTGCCAGCAGCCGGGAACCTCTGGGACTAGCGGGGGCCCAGTACTTC.

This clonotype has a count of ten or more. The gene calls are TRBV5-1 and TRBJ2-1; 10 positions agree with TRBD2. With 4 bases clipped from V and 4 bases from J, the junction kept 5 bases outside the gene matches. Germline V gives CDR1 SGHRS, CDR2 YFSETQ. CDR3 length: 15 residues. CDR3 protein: CASSVTSGPYNEQFF. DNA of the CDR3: TGCGCCAGCAGCGTGACTAGCGGGCCTTACAATGAGCAGTTCTTC.

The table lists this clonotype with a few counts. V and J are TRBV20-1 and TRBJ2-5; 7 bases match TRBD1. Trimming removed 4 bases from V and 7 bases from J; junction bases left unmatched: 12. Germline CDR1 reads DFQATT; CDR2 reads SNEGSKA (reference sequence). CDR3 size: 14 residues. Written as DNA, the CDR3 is TGCAGTGCTACTAAAGGACAGGTCGGAGGGACCCAGTACTTC. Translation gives CSATKGQVGGTQYF.

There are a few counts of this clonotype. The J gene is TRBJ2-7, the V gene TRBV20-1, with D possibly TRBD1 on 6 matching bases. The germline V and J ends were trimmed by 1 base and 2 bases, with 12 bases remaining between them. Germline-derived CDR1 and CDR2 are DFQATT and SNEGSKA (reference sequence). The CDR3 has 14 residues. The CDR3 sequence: CSARVGRGPYEQYF. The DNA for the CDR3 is TGCAGTGCTAGAGTCGGCAGGGGACCCTACGAGCAGTACTTC.

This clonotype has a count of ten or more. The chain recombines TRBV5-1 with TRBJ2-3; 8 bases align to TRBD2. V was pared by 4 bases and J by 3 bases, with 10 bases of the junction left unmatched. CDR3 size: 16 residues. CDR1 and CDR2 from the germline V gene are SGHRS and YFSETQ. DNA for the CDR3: TGCGCCAGCAGCCGCGGGGGACTAGGGGGTACAGATACGCAGTATTTT. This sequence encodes CASSRGGLGGTDTQYF.

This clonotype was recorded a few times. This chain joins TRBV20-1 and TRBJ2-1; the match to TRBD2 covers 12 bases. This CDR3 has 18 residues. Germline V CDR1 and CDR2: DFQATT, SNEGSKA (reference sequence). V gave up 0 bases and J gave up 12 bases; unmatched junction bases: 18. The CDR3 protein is CSAREEWRASGGAGRQFF. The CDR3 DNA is TGCAGTGCTAGAGAAGAATGGAGGGCTAGCGGGGGGGCAGGAAGGCAGTTCTTC.

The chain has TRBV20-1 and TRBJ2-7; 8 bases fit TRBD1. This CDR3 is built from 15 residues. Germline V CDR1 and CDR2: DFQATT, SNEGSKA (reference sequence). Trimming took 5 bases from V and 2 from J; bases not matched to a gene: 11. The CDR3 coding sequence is TGCAGTGCTGAAGAACGGACAGGGAGGCCCTACGAGCAGTACTTC. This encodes CSAEERTGRPYEQYF.

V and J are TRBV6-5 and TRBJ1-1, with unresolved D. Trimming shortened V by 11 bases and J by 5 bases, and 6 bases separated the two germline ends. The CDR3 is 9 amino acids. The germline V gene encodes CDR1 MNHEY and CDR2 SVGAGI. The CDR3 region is CACLTEAFF. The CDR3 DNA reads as TGTGCCTGTTTGACTGAAGCTTTCTTT.